This TCR beta chain emerged from a study of T-cell reconstitution after alpha-beta-depleted transplantation in children. Unique molecular identifiers were used to barcode this TCRbeta library. TCRdb ran MiXCR on the PCR reads and lists one entry per CDR3 protein. This sample has 250,000 to 300,000 distinct CDR3 sequences, with less than 9.5% found just once. On this clonotype: What it binds is unknown.

Germline values: CDR1 GTSNPN, CDR2 SVGIG (reference sequence). The junction had 10 bases not matched to a gene; V was cut back by 5 bases and J by 10 bases. CDR3 length equals 12 residues. Study-level points and caveats: A year post-transplant, T-cell counts and diversity derived mostly from newly produced T cells. Recipient T cells and thymic progenitors that survived gave rise to the high TCRbeta diversity observed at day 60 in some patients.

V gene TRBV30 combines with J gene TRBJ2-7; 8 nucleotides align to TRBD1. This clonotype was obtained from a female patient aged 2-10 years who had a stem cell transplant for Fanconi anemia, so the T cells may come from the graft donor. Here the sequenced sample was peripheral blood, taken 360 days after TCRalphabeta/CD19-depleted stem cell transplant. The CDR3, as DNA: TGTGCCTGGTCGCAGGGGGCGCGTTTCCAGTACTTC. It translates to CAWSQGARFQYF. Full variable domain (outside the CDR3, taken from reference TRBV30 and TRBJ2-7): SQTIHQWPATLVQPVGSPLSLECTVEGTSNPNLYWYRQAAGRGLQLLFYSVGIGQISSEVPQNLSASRPQDRQFILSSKKLLLSDSGFYLCAWSQGARFQYFGPGTRLTVT.